This TCR beta chain comes out of a study of T cell repertoires in cytomegalovirus infection. On the study more broadly: Public TCR beta signatures were indicative of both CMV infection and a matching HLA type. General study findings and limits: Public TCR beta family frequency separated CMV-and-HLA carriers, including in an independent cohort. Dominant in the ex vivo response were TCR beta clonotypes restricted by HLA-C and specific for CMV.

With 5 bases clipped from V and 2 bases from J, the junction kept 19 bases outside the gene matches. This CDR3 is built from 19 residues. This clonotype was observed a few times. As yet, its antigen is unknown. TCRdb ran MiXCR on the reads and lists one entry per CDR3 protein. Of roughly 300,000 distinct CDR3 sequences in the sample, over 7.5% were seen once. This chain links TRBV12-3 or TRBV12-4 with TRBJ2-7; TRBD2 agrees at 9 bases. This receptor was identified in a human donor in good health (CMV status not recorded). Some clones in this sample may be carry-over from other donors' samples. The sequencing sample was made of PBMCs. The CDR3: CASSARGLAPRVPAYEQYF. CDR3 bases: TGTGCCAGCAGTGCCCGTGGACTAGCGCCGAGAGTCCCGGCCTACGAGCAGTACTTC.